This T cell receptor (beta chain) was profiled in a study of molecular identifiers for immune sequencing clone quantification. Study background: Split five ways in replicates, RNA from roughly 20,000 or 100,000 naive CD8 cells had four portions sequenced. Study-wide findings and caveats: Clonotypes topping 20 RNA copies carried over 97% of effector molecules but under 1% of naive ones.

The CDR3 extends over 15 amino acids. Germline CDR1 reads SNHLY; CDR2 reads FYNNEI. V lost 3 bases and J lost 2; bases outside the gene matches: 2. TCRdb analysed the PCR reads with MiXCR anew, one entry per CDR3 protein. The sample consists of under 350,000 distinct CDR3 sequences, roughly 24% of them appearing once. This clonotype was found many times. Its target is unknown. The clonotype was recovered from a human donor in good health. Some libraries in this study had Jurkat cell RNA spiked in. The rearrangement uses TRBV2 and TRBJ2-1; 9 nucleotides line up with TRBD1. Material for sequencing was naive CD8+ T cells from blood, with Jurkat cell RNA spiked in. Subset reported: FACS-sorted CD8+CD4-CCR7+CD45RA+ naive T cells. In nucleotides, the CDR3 is TGTGCCAGCAGTGATGGACAGGGGCCCTACAATGAGCAGTTCTTC. The encoded protein is CASSDGQGPYNEQFF.